Below, 20 T cell receptor beta chains from the same sample are listed, as sequenced in a study of blood T cell repertoires in COVID-19. This table comes from immunoSEQ multiplex PCR, and its TCRdb copy is limited to in-frame clones, with some not included. Here the sample spans about 220,000 clones, roughly 83% being singletons. The material sequenced was PBMCs or T cells enriched from blood (not recorded which). These receptors were taken from a woman aged 40 to 49 with acute COVID-19.

The chain has TRBV7-8 and TRBJ2-7; weak D call: TRBD2 (7 bases). Trimming took off 1 base at V and 1 base at J, with 17 bases between the two ends. CDR3 length: 17 amino acids. Germline CDR1 is SGHVS and CDR2 is FQNEAQ. Here the CDR3 reads CASSLGVGGAQSYEQYF. CDR3 DNA sequence: TGTGCCAGCAGCTTAGGGGTAGGGGGGGCGCAGTCCTACGAGCAGTACTTC.

The gene calls are TRBV5-4 and TRBJ1-1; TRBD1 agrees at 11 bases. The V and J ends lost 4 bases and 0 bases, in that order; junction bases with no gene match: 8. CDR1 is SGHNT, CDR2 YYREEE, per germline (reference sequence). CDR3 size: 17 residues. The CDR3, as DNA: TGTGCCAGCAGCCCGGGGCGGACAGGGGGCATGAACACTGAAGCTTTCTTT. Protein sequence: CASSPGRTGGMNTEAFF.

CDR3 in DNA: TGTGCCAGCAGCAGGGGGTTTGGCACTGAAGCTTTCTTT. Its translation: CASSRGFGTEAFF. V and J are TRBV6-5 and TRBJ1-1; 7 bases match TRBD1. V lost 6 bases, J lost 4 bases, and 5 bases stayed unmatched. The germline CDR1 and CDR2 sequences are MNHEY and SVGAGI. This CDR3 is 13 amino acids long.

This clone was counted between two and nine times. The V call is TRBV12-3 or TRBV12-4, the J call TRBJ2-7; D gene ambiguous. The ends were cut back, 3 bases at V and 6 bases at J, with 9 bases in the middle. CDR3 length: 12 residues. DNA for the CDR3: TGTGCCAGCAGTTTTTATCCCGGCGAGCAGTACTTC. It specifies CASSFYPGEQYF.

The chain combines TRBV5-6 with TRBJ2-6, with D hard to call. Germline CDR1 reads SGHDT; CDR2 reads YYEEEE. V gave up 1 base and J gave up 2 bases, with 4 bases separating them. The CDR3 extends over 14 amino acids. CDR3 sequence: CASSLTTGANVLTF. Written as DNA, the CDR3 is TGTGCCAGCAGCTTGACTACTGGGGCCAACGTCCTGACTTTC. The full variable domain, rest sourced from reference TRBV5-6 and TRBJ2-6, is DAGVTQSPTHLIKTRGQQVTLRCSPKSGHDTVSWYQQALGQGPQFIFQYYEEEERQRGNFPDRFSGHQFPNYSSELNVNALLLGDSALYLCASSLTTGANVLTFGAGSRLTVL.

The rearrangement uses TRBV28 and TRBJ1-5; 10 bases match TRBD1. The trim removed 7 bases at V and 5 bases at J, leaving 8 bases unmatched. Per the germline V gene, CDR1 is MDHEN and CDR2 is SYDVKM. This CDR3 has 15 residues. DNA for the CDR3: TGTGCCAGCAAGCCCGGGACAGGGGCGTATCAGCCCCAGCATTTT. As protein: CASKPGTGAYQPQHF.

The rearrangement uses TRBV2 and TRBJ2-4, with D uncertain. The CDR3 totals 16 residues. Germline CDR1 reads SNHLY; CDR2 reads FYNNEI. Trimming took 6 bases from V and 0 from J, leaving 15 bases between them. The CDR3 region has the DNA TGTGCCAGCAGCTTGATGGGCCTCCAAGCCAAAAACATTCAGTACTTC. It yields the protein CASSLMGLQAKNIQYF.

This chain joins TRBV27 and TRBJ2-7, with TRBD1 matching 8 bases. Per the germline V gene, CDR1 is MNHEY and CDR2 is SMNVEV (reference sequence). The V segment lost 4 bases and the J segment 5 bases; nucleotides outside the gene matches: 7. The CDR3 runs 14 residues. The CDR3, as DNA: TGTGCCAGCAGTTCCGGACAGGGAGTCCACGAGCAGTACTTC. Amino acids: CASSSGQGVHEQYF.

This clone was observed once. The chain links TRBV6-5 to TRBJ2-3, with D unresolved. Germline V gene sequence: CDR1 MNHEY, CDR2 SVGAGI. V shed 5 bases and J shed 7 bases, with 13 bases lying between them. The CDR3 totals 13 residues. Written as DNA, the CDR3 is TGTGCCAGCAGTATTGCCGGTGGTCATACGCAGTATTTT. Its translation: CASSIAGGHTQYF.

This clone was counted between two and nine times. The chain joins TRBV24-1 to TRBJ1-5; no definite D call. Deletions cut 3 bases from V and 7 bases from J, with 12 bases between. This CDR3 spans 14 amino acids. Germline V gene lookup returns CDR1 KGHDR and CDR2 SFDVKD. The CDR3: CATSDQRTDQPQHF. As DNA, the CDR3 is TGTGCCACCAGTGATCAAAGGACTGACCAGCCCCAGCATTTT.

V usage is TRBV7-6 and J usage is TRBJ2-5; 10 bases are a match to TRBD2. The CDR3 contains 14 residues. Germline V gene lookup returns CDR1 SGHVS and CDR2 FNYEAQ. Trimming cost V 3 bases and J 5 bases; bases outside gene matches: 3. The CDR3 nucleotides read TGTGCCAGCAGCTTTGGGACTAGCGACGAGACCCAGTACTTC. Its translation is CASSFGTSDETQYF.

The rearrangement joins TRBV12-3 or TRBV12-4 to TRBJ2-7, with D possibly TRBD1 on 5 matching bases. The CDR3 loop spans 12 amino acids. V gave up 6 bases and J gave up 3 bases, with 9 bases separating them. The CDR3 DNA reads as TGTGCCAGCAGCTATGGACACTACGAGCAGTACTTC. The encoded protein is CASSYGHYEQYF.

The chain carries TRBV12-3 or TRBV12-4 and TRBJ1-5; D unresolved. V was shortened by 2 bases and J by 11 bases, with 10 bases between the two germline ends. The CDR3 is made up of 12 amino acids. CDR3 sequence reads: CASSLRGVAQHF. DNA of the CDR3: TGTGCCAGCAGTTTAAGAGGCGTTGCCCAGCATTTT.

The J gene is TRBJ1-4, the V gene TRBV5-5; D gene uncertain. CDR3 size: 14 residues. In germline, CDR1 is SGHKS, CDR2 YYEKEE (reference sequence). V was clipped by 2 bases and J by 7 bases, with 12 bases between them. DNA for the CDR3: TGTGCCAGCAGCTTATCCACACGGAGTGAAAAACTGTTTTTT. Protein sequence: CASSLSTRSEKLFF. Together with reference TRBV5-5 and TRBJ1-4, the CDR3 gives the full variable domain: DAGVTQSPTHLIKTRGQQVTLRCSPISGHKSVSWYQQVLGQGPQFIFQYYEKEERGRGNFPDRFSARQFPNYSSELNVNALLLGDSALYLCASSLSTRSEKLFFGSGTQLSVL.

This clone was seen a few times. V usage is TRBV25-1 and J usage is TRBJ2-7; the match to TRBD1 covers 8 bases. This CDR3 has 13 residues. Unmatched junction bases numbered 2, after V lost 6 bases and J lost 1 base. Germline V gene lookup returns CDR1 MGHDK and CDR2 SYGVNS. The CDR3 is CASRGQGSYEQYF. The CDR3, as DNA: TGTGCCAGCAGAGGACAGGGTTCCTACGAGCAGTACTTC.

The V and J genes are TRBV9 and TRBJ2-2; D gene uncertain. V was pared by 4 bases and J by 5 bases, with 9 bases between. CDR3 length: 13 amino acids. Germline V gives CDR1 SGDLS, CDR2 YYNGEE. The CDR3 is CASSPSSTGELFF. In DNA form, the CDR3 reads TGTGCCAGCAGCCCCTCGAGTACCGGGGAGCTGTTTTTT.

The chain uses TRBV5-1 and TRBJ2-3; no firm D call. V gave up 4 bases and J gave up 6 bases, with 12 bases separating them. Germline V gives CDR1 SGHRS, CDR2 YFSETQ. The CDR3 extends over 13 amino acids. CDR3 protein: CASSEGRSDTQYF. CDR3 nucleotide sequence: TGCGCCAGCAGCGAAGGCAGGTCCGATACGCAGTATTTT.

The genes are TRBV18 and TRBJ1-6, with 10 positions matching TRBD1. Germline trimming cut 3 bases from V and 10 bases from J; bases unmatched to any gene: 12. From germline, CDR1 is KGHSH and CDR2 LQKENI. The CDR3 length is 17 residues. This CDR3 reads CASSPLNAGQGNSPLHF. CDR3 coding DNA: TGTGCCAGCTCACCCCTAAACGCGGGACAGGGGAACTCACCCCTCCACTTT.

V usage is TRBV6-1 and J usage is TRBJ1-5, with 10 positions matching TRBD1. Per the germline V gene, CDR1 is MNHNS and CDR2 is SASEGT. The junction had 9 bases not matched to a gene; V was cut back by 4 bases and J by 6 bases. This CDR3 comprises 16 residues. In DNA form, the CDR3 reads TGTGCCAGCAGTGTATGGAGGGACAGGGGAGGTCAGCCCCAGCATTTT. It is translated as CASSVWRDRGGQPQHF.

This clone was observed once. The V gene is TRBV18, the J gene TRBJ1-5; TRBD1 agrees at 8 bases. The V and J ends lost 5 bases and 6 bases, in that order; junction bases with no gene match: 9. CDR3 size: 15 residues. The germline V gene encodes CDR1 KGHSH and CDR2 LQKENI. The CDR3 protein is CASSVTGGGLQPQHF. The CDR3, as DNA: TGTGCCAGCTCAGTAACAGGGGGAGGGCTTCAGCCCCAGCATTTT.